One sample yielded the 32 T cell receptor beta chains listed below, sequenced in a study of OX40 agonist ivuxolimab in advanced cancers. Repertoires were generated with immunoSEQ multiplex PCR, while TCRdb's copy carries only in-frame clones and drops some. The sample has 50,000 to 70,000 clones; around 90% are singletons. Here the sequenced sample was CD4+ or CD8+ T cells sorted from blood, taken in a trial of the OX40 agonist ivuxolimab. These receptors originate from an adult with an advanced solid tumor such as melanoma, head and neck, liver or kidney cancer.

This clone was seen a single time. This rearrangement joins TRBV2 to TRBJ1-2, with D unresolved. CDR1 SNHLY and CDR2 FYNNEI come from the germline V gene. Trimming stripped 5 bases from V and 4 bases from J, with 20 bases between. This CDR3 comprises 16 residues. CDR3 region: CASSIYPTGAGYGYTF. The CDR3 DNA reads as TGTGCCAGCAGTATCTACCCCACGGGAGCGGGCTATGGCTACACCTTC.

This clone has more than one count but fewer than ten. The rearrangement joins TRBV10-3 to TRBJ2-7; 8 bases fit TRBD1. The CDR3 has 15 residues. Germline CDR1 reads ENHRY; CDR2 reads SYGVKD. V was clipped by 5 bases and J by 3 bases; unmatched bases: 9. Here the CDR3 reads CAISPQGTGIYEQYF. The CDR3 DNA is TGTGCCATCAGTCCCCAAGGGACAGGCATCTACGAGCAGTACTTC.

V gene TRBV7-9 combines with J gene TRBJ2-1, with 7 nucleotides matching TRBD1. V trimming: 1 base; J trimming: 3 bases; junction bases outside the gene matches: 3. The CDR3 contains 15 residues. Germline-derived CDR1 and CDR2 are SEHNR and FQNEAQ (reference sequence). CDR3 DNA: TGTGCCAGCAGCTTAGGTGGGACAGACTACAATGAGCAGTTCTTC. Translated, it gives CASSLGGTDYNEQFF.

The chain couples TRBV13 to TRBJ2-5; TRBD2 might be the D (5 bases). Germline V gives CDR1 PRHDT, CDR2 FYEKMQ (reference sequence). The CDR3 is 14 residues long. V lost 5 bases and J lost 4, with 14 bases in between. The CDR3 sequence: CASSPTRGAETQYF. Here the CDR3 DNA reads TGTGCCAGCAGCCCCACCCGGGGAGCAGAGACCCAGTACTTC.

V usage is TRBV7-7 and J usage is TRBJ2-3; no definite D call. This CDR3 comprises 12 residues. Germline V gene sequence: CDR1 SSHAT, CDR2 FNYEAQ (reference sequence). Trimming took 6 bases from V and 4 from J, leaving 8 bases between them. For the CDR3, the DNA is TGTGCCAGCAGTCGAGCGCCAGATACGCAGTATTTT. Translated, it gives CASSRAPDTQYF. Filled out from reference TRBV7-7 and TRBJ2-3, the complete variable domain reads GAGVSQSPRYKVTKRGQDVTLRCDPISSHATLYWYQQALGQGPEFLTYFNYEAQPDKSGLPSDRFSAERPEGSISTLTIQRTEQRDSAMYRCASSRAPDTQYFGPGTRLTVL.

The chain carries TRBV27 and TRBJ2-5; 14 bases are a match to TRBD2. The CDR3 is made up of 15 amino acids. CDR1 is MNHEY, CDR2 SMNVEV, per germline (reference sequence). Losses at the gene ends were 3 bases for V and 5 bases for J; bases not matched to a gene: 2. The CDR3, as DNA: TGTGCCAGCAGTTTTGGGACTAGCGGGAGTGAGACCCAGTACTTC. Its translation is CASSFGTSGSETQYF.

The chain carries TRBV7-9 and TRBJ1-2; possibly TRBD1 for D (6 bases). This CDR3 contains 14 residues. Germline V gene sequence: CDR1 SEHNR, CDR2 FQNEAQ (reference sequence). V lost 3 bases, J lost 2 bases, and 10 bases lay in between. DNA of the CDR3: TGTGCCAGCAGCTTTGGGGGGCAAAACTATGGCTACACCTTC. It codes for CASSFGGQNYGYTF.

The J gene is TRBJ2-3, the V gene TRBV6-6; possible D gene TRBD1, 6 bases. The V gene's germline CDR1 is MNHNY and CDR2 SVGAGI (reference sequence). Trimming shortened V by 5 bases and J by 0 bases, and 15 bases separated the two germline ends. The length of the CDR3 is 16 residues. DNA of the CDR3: TGTGCCAGCAGTCCTACATGGACAGCTAGCACAGATACGCAGTATTTT. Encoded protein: CASSPTWTASTDTQYF.

CDR3 residues: CASRVTGREEAFF. The CDR3 bases are TGTGCCAGCAGGGTGACAGGTCGTGAGGAAGCTTTCTTT. The chain links TRBV28 to TRBJ1-1, with D perhaps TRBD1 (6 bases). The CDR3 is 13 residues long. Trimming shortened V by 6 bases and J by 8 bases, and 16 bases separated the two germline ends. Germline CDR1 and CDR2: MDHEN and SYDVKM.

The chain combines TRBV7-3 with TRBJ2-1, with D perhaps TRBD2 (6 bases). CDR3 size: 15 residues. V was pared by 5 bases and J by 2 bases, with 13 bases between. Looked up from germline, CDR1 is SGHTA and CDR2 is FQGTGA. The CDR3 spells CASSLAPDAYNEQFF. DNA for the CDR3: TGTGCCAGCAGCCTAGCGCCTGACGCCTACAATGAGCAGTTCTTC.

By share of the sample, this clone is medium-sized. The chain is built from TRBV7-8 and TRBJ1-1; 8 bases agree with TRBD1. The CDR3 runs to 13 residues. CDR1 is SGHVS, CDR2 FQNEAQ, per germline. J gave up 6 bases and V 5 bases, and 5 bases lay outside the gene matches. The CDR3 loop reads CASSLQGGSEAFF. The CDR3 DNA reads TGTGCCAGCAGCCTACAGGGGGGTTCTGAAGCTTTCTTT.

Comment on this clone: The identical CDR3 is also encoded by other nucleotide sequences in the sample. The DNA of the CDR3 is TGTGCCAGTAGGGGGACTGAAGCTTTCTTT. As protein: CASRGTEAFF. V is TRBV19 and J is TRBJ1-1; D call uncertain. Germline CDR1 LNHDA, CDR2 SQIVND (reference sequence). The CDR3 has 10 amino acids. V was clipped by 6 bases and J by 5 bases, with 4 bases between them.

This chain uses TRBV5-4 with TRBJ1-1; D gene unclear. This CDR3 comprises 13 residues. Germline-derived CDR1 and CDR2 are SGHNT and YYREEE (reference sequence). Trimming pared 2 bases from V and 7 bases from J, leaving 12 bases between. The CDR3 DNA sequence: TGTGCCAGCAGCTTACCTGGCGGCGTTGAAGCTTTCTTT. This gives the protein CASSLPGGVEAFF. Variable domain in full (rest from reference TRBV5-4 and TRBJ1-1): ETGVTQSPTHLIKTRGQQVTLRCSSQSGHNTVSWYQQALGQGPQFIFQYYREEENGRGNFPPRFSGLQFPNYSSELNVNALELDDSALYLCASSLPGGVEAFFGQGTRLTVV.

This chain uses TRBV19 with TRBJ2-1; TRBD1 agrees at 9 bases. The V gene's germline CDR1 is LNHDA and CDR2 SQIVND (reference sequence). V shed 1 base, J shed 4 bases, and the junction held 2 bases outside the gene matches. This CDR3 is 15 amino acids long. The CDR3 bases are TGTGCCAGTAGTATAGCGACAGGGGGATACAATGAGCAGTTCTTC. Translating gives CASSIATGGYNEQFF.

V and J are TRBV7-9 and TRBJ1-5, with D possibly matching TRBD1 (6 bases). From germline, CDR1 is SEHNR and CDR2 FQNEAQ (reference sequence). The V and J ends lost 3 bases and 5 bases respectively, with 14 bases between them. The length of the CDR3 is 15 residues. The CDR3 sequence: CASSFGQGPHQPQHF. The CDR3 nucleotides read TGTGCCAGCAGCTTTGGGCAGGGGCCGCATCAGCCCCAGCATTTT.

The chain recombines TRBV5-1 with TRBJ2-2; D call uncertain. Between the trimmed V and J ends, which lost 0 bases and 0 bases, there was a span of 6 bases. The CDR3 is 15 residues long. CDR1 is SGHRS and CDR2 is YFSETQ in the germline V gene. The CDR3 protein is CASSLGTANTGELFF. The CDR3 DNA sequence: TGCGCCAGCAGCTTGGGAACGGCGAACACCGGGGAGCTGTTTTTT.

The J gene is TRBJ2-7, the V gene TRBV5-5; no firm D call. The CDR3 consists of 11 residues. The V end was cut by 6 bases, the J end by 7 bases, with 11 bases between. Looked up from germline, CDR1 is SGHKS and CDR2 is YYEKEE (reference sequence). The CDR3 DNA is TGTGCCAGCACTCTTCTCAGTGAGCAGTACTTC. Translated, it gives CASTLLSEQYF.

The CDR3, as DNA: TGCGCCAGCAGCCAAGATTCCCCAGGGAGCCAACCATACAATGAGCAGTTCTTC. This translates into CASSQDSPGSQPYNEQFF. This chain joins TRBV4-1 and TRBJ2-1; possibly TRBD1 or TRBD2 for D (5 bases each). CDR3 length: 18 residues. The germline CDR1 and CDR2 sequences are MGHRA and YSYEKL. V shed 0 bases and J shed 4 bases, with 19 bases lying between them.

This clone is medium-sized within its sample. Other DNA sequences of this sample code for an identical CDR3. CDR3 nucleotide sequence: TGCGCCAGCAGAATCCAGGGAGGCTACAATGAGCAGTTCTTC. Protein product: CASRIQGGYNEQFF. The chain uses TRBV5-1 and TRBJ2-1; D might be TRBD2 (6 bases). The CDR3 contains 14 residues. Looked up from germline, CDR1 is SGHRS and CDR2 is YFSETQ. The ends were cut back, 5 bases at V and 3 bases at J, with 12 bases in the middle.

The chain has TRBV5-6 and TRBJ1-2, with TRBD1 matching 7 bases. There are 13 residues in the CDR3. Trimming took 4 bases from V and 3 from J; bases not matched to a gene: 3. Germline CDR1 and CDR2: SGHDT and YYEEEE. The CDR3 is CASSHDRDYGYTF. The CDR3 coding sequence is TGTGCCAGCAGCCACGACAGGGACTATGGCTACACCTTC.

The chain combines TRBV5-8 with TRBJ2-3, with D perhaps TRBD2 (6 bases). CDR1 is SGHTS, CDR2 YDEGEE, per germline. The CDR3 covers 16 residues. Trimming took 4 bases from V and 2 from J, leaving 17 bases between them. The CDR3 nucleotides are TGTGCCAGCAGCCCCCGGGAGTTGGGGGACACAGATACGCAGTATTTT. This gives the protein CASSPRELGDTDTQYF.

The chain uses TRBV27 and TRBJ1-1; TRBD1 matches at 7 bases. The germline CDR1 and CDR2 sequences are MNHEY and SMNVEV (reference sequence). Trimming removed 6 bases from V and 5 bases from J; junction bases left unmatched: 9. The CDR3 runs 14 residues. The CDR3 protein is CASSLLTGWTEAFF. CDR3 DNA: TGTGCCAGCAGCCTCTTGACAGGGTGGACTGAAGCTTTCTTT.

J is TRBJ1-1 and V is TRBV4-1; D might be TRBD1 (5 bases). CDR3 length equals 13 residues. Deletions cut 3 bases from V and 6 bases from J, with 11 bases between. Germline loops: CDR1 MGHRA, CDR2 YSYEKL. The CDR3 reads CASSHPGTAEAFF. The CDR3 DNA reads TGCGCCAGCAGCCACCCCGGGACGGCTGAAGCTTTCTTT.

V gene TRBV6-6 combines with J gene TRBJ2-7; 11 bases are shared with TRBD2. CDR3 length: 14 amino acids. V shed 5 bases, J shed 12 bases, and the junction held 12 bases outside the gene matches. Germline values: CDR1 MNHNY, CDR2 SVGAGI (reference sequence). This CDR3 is CASSVLAGGLRRYF. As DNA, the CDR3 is TGTGCCAGCAGTGTGCTAGCGGGAGGACTGAGGAGGTACTTC.

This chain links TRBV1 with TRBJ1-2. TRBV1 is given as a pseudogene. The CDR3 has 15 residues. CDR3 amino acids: CASSQKWSPEDGYTF. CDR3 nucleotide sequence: TGCGCCAGCAGCCAGAAATGGTCCCCGGAGGATGGCTACACCTTC.

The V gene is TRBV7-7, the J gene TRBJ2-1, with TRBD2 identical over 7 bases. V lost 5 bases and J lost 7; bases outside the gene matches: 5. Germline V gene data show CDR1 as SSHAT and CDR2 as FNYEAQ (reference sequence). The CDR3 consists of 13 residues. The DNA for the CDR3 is TGTGCCAGCAGCCCTAACGGGGGGAATGAGCAGTTCTTC. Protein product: CASSPNGGNEQFF.

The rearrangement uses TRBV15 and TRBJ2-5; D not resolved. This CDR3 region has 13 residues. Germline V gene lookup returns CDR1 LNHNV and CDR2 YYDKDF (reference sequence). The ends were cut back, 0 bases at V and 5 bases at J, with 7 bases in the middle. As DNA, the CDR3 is TGTGCCACCAGCAGAGAGGAAAGTGAGACCCAGTACTTC. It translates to CATSREESETQYF.

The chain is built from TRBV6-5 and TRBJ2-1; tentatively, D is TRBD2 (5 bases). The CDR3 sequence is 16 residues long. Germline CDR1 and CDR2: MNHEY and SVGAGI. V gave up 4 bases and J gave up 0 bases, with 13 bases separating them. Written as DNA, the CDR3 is TGTGCCAGCAGTTTAACGGGGTTACTCTCCTACAATGAGCAGTTCTTC. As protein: CASSLTGLLSYNEQFF.

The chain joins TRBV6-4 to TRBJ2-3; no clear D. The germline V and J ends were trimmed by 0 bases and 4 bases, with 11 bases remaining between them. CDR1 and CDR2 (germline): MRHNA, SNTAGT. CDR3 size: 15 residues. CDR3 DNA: TGTGCCAGCAGTGACTCAAACTTGGGCTCAGATACGCAGTATTTT. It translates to CASSDSNLGSDTQYF.

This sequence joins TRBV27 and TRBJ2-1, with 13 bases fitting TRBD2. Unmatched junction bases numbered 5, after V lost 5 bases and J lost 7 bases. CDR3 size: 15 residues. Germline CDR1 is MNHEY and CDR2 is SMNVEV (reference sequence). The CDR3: CASSPWTSGGNEQFF. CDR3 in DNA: TGTGCCAGCAGTCCATGGACTAGCGGGGGAAATGAGCAGTTCTTC.

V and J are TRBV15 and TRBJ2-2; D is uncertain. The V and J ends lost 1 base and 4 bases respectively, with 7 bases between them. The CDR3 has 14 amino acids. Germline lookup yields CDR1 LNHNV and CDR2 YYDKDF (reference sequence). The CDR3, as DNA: TGTGCCACCAGCAGAGGTCAGTTCACCGGGGAGCTGTTTTTT. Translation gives CATSRGQFTGELFF.

The CDR3 here is CASSPPSGGATEQFF. The DNA for the CDR3 is TGTGCCAGCAGCCCCCCCAGCGGGGGGGCCACTGAGCAGTTCTTC. This chain links TRBV11-2 with TRBJ2-1, with 10 bases fitting TRBD2. There are 15 residues in the CDR3. V gave up 5 bases and J gave up 9 bases; unmatched junction bases: 10. CDR1 and CDR2 from the germline V gene are SGHAT and FQNNGV.